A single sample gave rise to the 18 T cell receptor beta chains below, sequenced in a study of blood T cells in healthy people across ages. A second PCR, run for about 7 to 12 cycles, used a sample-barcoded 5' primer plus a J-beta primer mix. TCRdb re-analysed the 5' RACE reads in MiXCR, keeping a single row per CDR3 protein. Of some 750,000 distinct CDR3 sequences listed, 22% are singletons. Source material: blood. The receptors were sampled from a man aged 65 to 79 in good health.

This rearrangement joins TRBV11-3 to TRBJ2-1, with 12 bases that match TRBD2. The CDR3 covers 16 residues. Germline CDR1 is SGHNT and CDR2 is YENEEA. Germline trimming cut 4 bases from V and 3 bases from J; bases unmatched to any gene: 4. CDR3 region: CASSSKTSGSYNEQFF. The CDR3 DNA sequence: TGTGCCAGCAGCTCGAAGACTAGCGGGAGCTACAATGAGCAGTTCTTC.

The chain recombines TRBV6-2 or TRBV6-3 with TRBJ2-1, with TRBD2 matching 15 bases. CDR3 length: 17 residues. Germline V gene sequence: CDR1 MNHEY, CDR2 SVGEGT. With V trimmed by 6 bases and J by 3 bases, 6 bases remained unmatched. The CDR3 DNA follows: TGTGCCAGCAGGGGACTAGCGGGGGGCCGGATCTACAATGAGCAGTTCTTC. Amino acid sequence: CASRGLAGGRIYNEQFF.

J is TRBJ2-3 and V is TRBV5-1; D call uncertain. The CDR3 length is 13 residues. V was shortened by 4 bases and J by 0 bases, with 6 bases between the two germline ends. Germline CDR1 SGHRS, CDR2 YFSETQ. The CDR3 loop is CASSPISTDTQYF. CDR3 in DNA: TGCGCCAGCAGCCCAATAAGCACAGATACGCAGTATTTT.

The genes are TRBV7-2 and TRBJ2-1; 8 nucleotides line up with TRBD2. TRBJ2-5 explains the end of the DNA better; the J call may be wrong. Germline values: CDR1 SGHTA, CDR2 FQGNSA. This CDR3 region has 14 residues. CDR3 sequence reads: CASSAGTRGETQYF. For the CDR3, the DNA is TGTGCCAGCAGCGCCGGGACTAGAGGGGAGACCCAGTACTTC.

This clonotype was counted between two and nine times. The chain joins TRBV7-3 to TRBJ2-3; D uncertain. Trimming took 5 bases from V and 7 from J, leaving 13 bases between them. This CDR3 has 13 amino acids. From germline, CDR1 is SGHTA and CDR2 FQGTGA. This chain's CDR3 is CASSLDQANTQYF. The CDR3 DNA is TGTGCCAGCAGCCTAGACCAGGCAAATACGCAGTATTTT.

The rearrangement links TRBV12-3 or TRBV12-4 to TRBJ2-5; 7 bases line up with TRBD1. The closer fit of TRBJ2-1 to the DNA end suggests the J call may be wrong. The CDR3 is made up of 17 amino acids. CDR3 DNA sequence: TGTGCCAGCAGAGCCGCAGGGGGTCTAAGTGGGAGCGGTGAGCAGTTCTTC. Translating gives CASRAAGGLSGSGEQFF.

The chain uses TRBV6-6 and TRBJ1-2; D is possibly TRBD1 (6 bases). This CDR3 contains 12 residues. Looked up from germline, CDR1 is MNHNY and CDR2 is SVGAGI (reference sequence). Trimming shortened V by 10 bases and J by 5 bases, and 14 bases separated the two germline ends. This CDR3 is CATNQGNYGYTF. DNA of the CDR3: TGTGCCACCAACCAGGGGAATTATGGCTACACCTTC.

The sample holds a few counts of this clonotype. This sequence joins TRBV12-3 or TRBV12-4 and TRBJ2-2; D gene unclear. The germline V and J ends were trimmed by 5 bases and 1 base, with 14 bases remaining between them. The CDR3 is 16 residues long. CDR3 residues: CASSPRNAVNTGELFF. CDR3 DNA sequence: TGTGCCAGCAGTCCCCGAAATGCGGTGAACACCGGGGAGCTGTTTTTT.

The CDR3 region has the DNA TGCGCCAGCAGCCAAGATCAGGACAGGGGAAATGTCTACGAGCAGTACTTC. Translated, it gives CASSQDQDRGNVYEQYF. The chain joins TRBV4-1 to TRBJ2-7, with TRBD1 matching over 9 bases. The junction had 9 bases not matched to a gene; V was cut back by 0 bases and J by 3 bases. This CDR3 has 17 residues. Germline V gives CDR1 MGHRA, CDR2 YSYEKL.

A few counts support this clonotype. The CDR3 region is CASTTWGGRAQETQYF. CDR3 DNA sequence: TGTGCCAGCACCACCTGGGGTGGAAGGGCGCAAGAGACCCAGTACTTC. The V and J genes are TRBV6-2 or TRBV6-3 and TRBJ2-5; D call uncertain. Trimming removed 7 bases from V and 2 bases from J, with 20 bases in between. The CDR3 runs to 16 residues. Germline V lookup: CDR1 MNHEY, CDR2 SVGEGT.

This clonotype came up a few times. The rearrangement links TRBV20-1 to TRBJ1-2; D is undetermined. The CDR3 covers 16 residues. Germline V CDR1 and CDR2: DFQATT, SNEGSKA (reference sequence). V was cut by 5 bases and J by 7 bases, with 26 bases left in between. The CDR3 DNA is TGCAGTGCTGGACCTCTTGGTCTAGGATGGTTGACTGGCTACACCTTC. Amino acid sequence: CSAGPLGLGWLTGYTF.

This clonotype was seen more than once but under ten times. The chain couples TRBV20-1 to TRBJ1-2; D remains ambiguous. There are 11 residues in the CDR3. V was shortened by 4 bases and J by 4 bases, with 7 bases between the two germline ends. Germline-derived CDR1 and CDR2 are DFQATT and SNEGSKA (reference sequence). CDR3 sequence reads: CSANQIYGYTF. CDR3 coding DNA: TGCAGTGCTAACCAGATCTATGGCTACACCTTC.

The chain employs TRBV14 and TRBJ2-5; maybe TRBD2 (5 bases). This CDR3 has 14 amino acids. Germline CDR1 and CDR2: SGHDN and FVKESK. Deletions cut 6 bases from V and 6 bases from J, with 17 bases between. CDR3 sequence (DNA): TGTGCCAGCAGAATCCGGGAAAACAAGAAGACCCAGTACTTC. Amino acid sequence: CASRIRENKKTQYF.

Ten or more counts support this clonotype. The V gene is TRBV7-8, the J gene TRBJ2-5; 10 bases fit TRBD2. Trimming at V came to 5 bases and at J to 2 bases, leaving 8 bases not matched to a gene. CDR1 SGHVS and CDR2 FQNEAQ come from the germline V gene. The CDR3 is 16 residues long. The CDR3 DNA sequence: TGTGCCAGCAGCCCCTTTAGCGGGGGGACGCAAGAGACCCAGTACTTC. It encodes CASSPFSGGTQETQYF.

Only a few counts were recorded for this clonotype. The chain's CDR3 is CASSQASRVYGYTF. In DNA, the CDR3 is TGTGCCAGCAGCCAAGCGTCCAGGGTCTATGGCTACACCTTC. This sequence joins TRBV14 and TRBJ1-2, with TRBD1 as a possible D gene (5 bases). The germline V gene encodes CDR1 SGHDN and CDR2 FVKESK. V shed 1 base and J shed 4 bases, with 10 bases lying between them. The CDR3 is made up of 14 amino acids.

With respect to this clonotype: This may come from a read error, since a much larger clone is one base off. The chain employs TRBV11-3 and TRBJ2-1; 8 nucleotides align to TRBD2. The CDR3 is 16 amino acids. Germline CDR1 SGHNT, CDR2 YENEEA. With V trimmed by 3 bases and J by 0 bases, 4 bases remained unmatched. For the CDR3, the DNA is TGTGCCAGCAGCTTCTTAGCGGGGAGCTCCTACAATGAGCAGTTCTTC. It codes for CASSFLAGSSYNEQFF.

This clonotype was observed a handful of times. The CDR3 region is CSARISARDSYNEQFF. The CDR3 bases are TGCAGTGCTAGAATTTCGGCCCGGGACTCCTACAATGAGCAGTTCTTC. The chain is built from TRBV20-1 and TRBJ2-1, with a weak D call TRBD2 (5 bases). There are 16 residues in the CDR3. V shed 2 bases and J shed 0 bases, with 14 bases lying between them. The germline CDR1 and CDR2 sequences are DFQATT and SNEGSKA (reference sequence).

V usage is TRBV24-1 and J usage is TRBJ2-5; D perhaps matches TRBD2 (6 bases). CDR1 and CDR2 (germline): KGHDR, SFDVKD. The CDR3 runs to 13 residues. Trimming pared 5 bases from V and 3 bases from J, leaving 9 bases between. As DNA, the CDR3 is TGTGCCACCAGTGTGGGGGGAGAAGAGACCCAGTACTTC. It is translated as CATSVGGEETQYF.